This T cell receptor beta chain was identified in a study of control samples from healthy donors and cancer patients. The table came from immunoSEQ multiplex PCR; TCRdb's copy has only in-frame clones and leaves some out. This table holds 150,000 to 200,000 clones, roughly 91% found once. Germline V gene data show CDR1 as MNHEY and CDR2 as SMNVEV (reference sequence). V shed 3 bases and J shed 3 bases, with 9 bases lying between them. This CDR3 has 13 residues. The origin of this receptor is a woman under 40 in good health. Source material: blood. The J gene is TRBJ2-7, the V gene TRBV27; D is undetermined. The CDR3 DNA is TGTGCCAGCAGTTTGCTACAAAACTACGAGCAGTACTTC. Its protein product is CASSLLQNYEQYF.